This T cell receptor beta chain was profiled in a study of cytomegalovirus exposure and HLA in healthy donors listed by TCRdb under 2017. Study-wide context: An earlier analysis of approximately 550 of the donors reported 250 to 350 Gb of sequence data and around 110 million unique TCR beta sequences from roughly 200 million T cells. An early release covering roughly 640 HLA-typed donors comprised about 310 gigabases of sequencing data and around 85 million unique TCR sequences. Of the 300 to 500 genotyped donors, 70% to 90% were placed in the genetic ancestry cluster associated with self-reported Caucasian donors. The study aimed to test whether signatures of past pathogen exposure could be identified by cataloging public T cell receptors. The study used immunosequencing to profile the T cell repertoires of around 600 subjects and linked those repertoires to cytomegalovirus serostatus. A separate validation cohort of over 95 different subjects was used in addition to the approximately 610-subject first cohort. The study combined high-throughput TCR immunosequencing, statistical association of individual TCRs with disease status, and machine learning to predict cytomegalovirus infection status. To study patterns of TCR occurrence, a later analysis re-analyzed previously published TCR beta repertoires from around 660 donors and added high-resolution HLA genotyping. The later analysis used no new phenotypic data to find candidate immune exposures, relying instead on TCR beta sequences and their occurrence across donors. An earlier analysis of nearly 600 of the donors applied high-throughput TCR beta sequencing to assess whether each TCR beta V gene segment acted as functional or pseudogenic. Donor age, sex, ethnicity and CMV serostatus were collected together with the repertoire data. A later genetic analysis took genome-wide SNP genotypes for 398 of the 666 donors and used that subset as a discovery cohort. Every discovery cohort repertoire had been produced on one sequencing platform. HLA typing included class I and class II loci at four-digit resolution. The number of typed donors differed by locus: about 620-640 for A, B, C, DRB1 and DQB1; approximately 520 for DQA1; 606 for DPA1; and 400 to 480 for DPB1. Four or five DR-DQ haplotypes were handled as single units for association and clustering, since linkage in the cohort was strong. Among around 400 genotyped donors of the cohort, an average of roughly 230,000 unique TCR beta nucleotide sequences was sequenced per donor, of which about 19% were non-productive.

As regards this clone: The antigen this receptor binds is unknown.

For CDR1 and CDR2, the germline V gene lists MNHNS and SASEGT. Taken from cysteine to phenylalanine, the CDR3 has 13 residues. The kept DNA is CDR3 alone, 39 bases in frame from the first base. Trimming at the junction amounts to 7 bases on V and 3 bases on J, and the germline ends lie 10 bases apart. Findings and caveats that apply to the study as a whole: Compared with the approximately 670-donor mean, donors in an Asian-associated ancestry cluster had fewer N-insertions in productive TCRs, according to a later genetic analysis. A later genetic analysis associated a missense DCLRE1C variant with V-gene and J-gene trimming of TCR beta chains, and an independent cohort replicated the association. In an earlier analysis of over 550 of the donors, most TCR beta V segments were observed in productive rearrangements about 87% or about 30% of the time, broadly matching IMGT annotations. In a later analysis, HLA-associated TCR beta chains were found to be more clonally expanded and to have lower generation probabilities than equally common non-associated chains. According to the authors, the approach could potentially be generalized to other disease states and immunological phenotypes. Only TCR beta chains were sequenced in this cohort, and the absence of alpha or paired-chain data limited detectable features. A further reported finding was that TCR beta sequences accurately predicted the HLA-A and HLA-B alleles for most subjects in the first cohort. A later analysis found that TCR association rates varied across HLA loci, with DRB1 alleles showing the most associated TCRs and HLA-C alleles the fewest. Cytomegalovirus status was reported to be diagnosed by the classifier with high specificity and sensitivity in both the original and validation cohorts. Because some donors lacked HLA typing at each locus, the association tests relied only on the typed subset. Because the 87-base-pair reads could not distinguish some IMGT-functional V segments, including TRBV6-2 and TRBV6-3, those segments were excluded. Assigning TCR associations to individual alleles was difficult when HLA alleles, especially DR and DQ, strongly co-occurred. Three of the identified cytomegalovirus-associated TCR beta chains were confirmed in vitro to be specific for cytomegalovirus antigens. In a later analysis, most CMV-associated TCR beta chains were found to appear HLA-restricted, with HLA associations seemingly driven largely by CMV exposure. In a later analysis, several top co-occurrence clusters were reported to appear linked to parvovirus B19, influenza, CMV and Epstein-Barr virus. Immune exposure information for the cohort was limited to CMV serostatus. The earlier analysis of some 560 of the donors excluded roughly 17 rarely observed V segments, including chromosome 9 orphons, because counts were too low. Across donors, most TCR sequences were observed very rarely, whereas some public TCRs were present in many individuals. A cluster of highly shared sequence variants was judged likely to be a technical artifact of the sequencing pipeline. A total of some 180 TCR beta chains were listed by the study as associated with cytomegalovirus. In a later analysis, some 18,000 TCR beta sequences were associated with specific HLA alleles at a false discovery rate of 0.05. Correlated functional status among segregating V segments might reflect linkage disequilibrium, but an unknown experimental factor could not be ruled out. Sequencing depth was assumed to be roughly uniform across donors in the presence/absence analyses, though that assumption may not hold.

The cohort comprised 710 or so healthy bone marrow donors. At the time of sampling, every cohort member was nominally healthy, though immune exposures that went unrecorded were likely present. The donor tested CMV seropositive and was one of the 289 seropositive cohort members. A peripheral blood sample was provided by each donor, and peripheral blood mononuclear cells were used for TCR beta sequencing. Genomic DNA was extracted from the blood cell samples with the Qiagen DNeasy Blood Extraction Kit. To prepare the library, the immunoSEQ multiplex PCR assay was applied. A mixture of 60 forward primers for TCR Vbeta segments and 13 reverse primers for TCR Jbeta segments was used in the multiplex PCR. Amplification of the CDR3 region of rearranged TCR beta genes was performed with a multiplex PCR assay on genomic DNA. Amplified TCR beta libraries were sequenced as 87-base-pair reads on the Illumina HiSeq System. The authors' analysis ran thus. A later analysis tallied approximately 87 million unique TCR beta chains across the 550 to 850 repertoires, and about 12 million of those chains were shared by two or more donors. Raw reads were error-corrected and collapsed into unique sequences by a nearest-neighbor algorithm in which closely related sequences were merged to remove PCR and sequencing errors. Alignment of CDR3 sequences to IMGT reference sequences was used to assign V, D and J gene segments. For a sequence to be retained, a match of at least six nucleotides to both a V gene segment and a J gene segment was required. Rearrangements were classified as productive when the CDR3 lacked stop codons and remained in frame with V and J, and all other rearrangements were classified as non-productive. CDR3 was defined by IMGT convention, running from the second conserved V-encoded cysteine to the conserved J-encoded phenylalanine. The earlier analysis of about 610 of the donors excluded sequences that lacked an unambiguous match to a single V gene segment. In an earlier analysis of several hundred of the donors, V segments were called functional above 56.7% productive rearrangements and were called segregating when the between-donor standard deviation exceeded 5%. A statistical classification framework was built to diagnose cytomegalovirus status from the catalog of TCR beta chain sequences. V and J gene assignment, in a later analysis, came from comparing TCR nucleotide sequences with IMGT/GENE-DB human TR gene sequences. The TCRdist pipeline was used in a later analysis to assign CDR3 sequences and most-parsimonious VDJ recombination scenarios. In a later analysis, each TCR beta chain was defined by its CDR3 amino acid sequence together with its V-gene family, and reads without a unique V-gene family were excluded. A later analysis removed 450 to 600 highly shared, low-generation-probability nucleotide sequences to deal with suspected cross-contamination and a sequencing artifact. For each public chain, a later analysis derived a clonal expansion index from normalized ranks of inferred template counts within each repertoire. A later analysis computed generation probabilities with a VDJ recombination model fitted to out-of-frame rearrangements, and checked the results against IGoR. In a later analysis, TCR-TCR, TCR-HLA and TCR-CMV co-occurrence was scored with hypergeometric tests, and a repertoire-size bias correction was applied to TCR pairs. A later analysis estimated false discovery rates by permuting HLA or CMV assignments 20 times. In a later analysis, co-occurring TCRs were grouped using DBSCAN, with TCRdist sequence similarity added in when clustering inside HLA-allele-positive subsets. Co-occurrence clustering excluded repertoires with fewer than 30,000 or more than 120,000 public chains, plus five with anomalous nucleotide sharing. The clones in this table, taken by TCRdb from immuneACCESS, are in-frame only. Not every clone is retained; where verified, under half of the shortfall comes from an unresolved V gene, and the cause of the rest is unknown. V, J and clone size are taken as reported in that table, and D and trimming were inferred from the DNA itself. The sample table records about 200,000 clones. Clones ranked in the top ten supply roughly 0.98% of the sample.

Sequencing input: PBMCs. This TCR was recovered from a woman in her twenties or thirties in good health and CMV-seropositive. The chain couples TRBV6-1 to TRBJ1-3, with the identity of the D gene unclear. The nucleotides are TGTGCCAGCAACGCGGCGGATGGAAACACCATATATTTT. Its coded protein is CASNAADGNTIYF.